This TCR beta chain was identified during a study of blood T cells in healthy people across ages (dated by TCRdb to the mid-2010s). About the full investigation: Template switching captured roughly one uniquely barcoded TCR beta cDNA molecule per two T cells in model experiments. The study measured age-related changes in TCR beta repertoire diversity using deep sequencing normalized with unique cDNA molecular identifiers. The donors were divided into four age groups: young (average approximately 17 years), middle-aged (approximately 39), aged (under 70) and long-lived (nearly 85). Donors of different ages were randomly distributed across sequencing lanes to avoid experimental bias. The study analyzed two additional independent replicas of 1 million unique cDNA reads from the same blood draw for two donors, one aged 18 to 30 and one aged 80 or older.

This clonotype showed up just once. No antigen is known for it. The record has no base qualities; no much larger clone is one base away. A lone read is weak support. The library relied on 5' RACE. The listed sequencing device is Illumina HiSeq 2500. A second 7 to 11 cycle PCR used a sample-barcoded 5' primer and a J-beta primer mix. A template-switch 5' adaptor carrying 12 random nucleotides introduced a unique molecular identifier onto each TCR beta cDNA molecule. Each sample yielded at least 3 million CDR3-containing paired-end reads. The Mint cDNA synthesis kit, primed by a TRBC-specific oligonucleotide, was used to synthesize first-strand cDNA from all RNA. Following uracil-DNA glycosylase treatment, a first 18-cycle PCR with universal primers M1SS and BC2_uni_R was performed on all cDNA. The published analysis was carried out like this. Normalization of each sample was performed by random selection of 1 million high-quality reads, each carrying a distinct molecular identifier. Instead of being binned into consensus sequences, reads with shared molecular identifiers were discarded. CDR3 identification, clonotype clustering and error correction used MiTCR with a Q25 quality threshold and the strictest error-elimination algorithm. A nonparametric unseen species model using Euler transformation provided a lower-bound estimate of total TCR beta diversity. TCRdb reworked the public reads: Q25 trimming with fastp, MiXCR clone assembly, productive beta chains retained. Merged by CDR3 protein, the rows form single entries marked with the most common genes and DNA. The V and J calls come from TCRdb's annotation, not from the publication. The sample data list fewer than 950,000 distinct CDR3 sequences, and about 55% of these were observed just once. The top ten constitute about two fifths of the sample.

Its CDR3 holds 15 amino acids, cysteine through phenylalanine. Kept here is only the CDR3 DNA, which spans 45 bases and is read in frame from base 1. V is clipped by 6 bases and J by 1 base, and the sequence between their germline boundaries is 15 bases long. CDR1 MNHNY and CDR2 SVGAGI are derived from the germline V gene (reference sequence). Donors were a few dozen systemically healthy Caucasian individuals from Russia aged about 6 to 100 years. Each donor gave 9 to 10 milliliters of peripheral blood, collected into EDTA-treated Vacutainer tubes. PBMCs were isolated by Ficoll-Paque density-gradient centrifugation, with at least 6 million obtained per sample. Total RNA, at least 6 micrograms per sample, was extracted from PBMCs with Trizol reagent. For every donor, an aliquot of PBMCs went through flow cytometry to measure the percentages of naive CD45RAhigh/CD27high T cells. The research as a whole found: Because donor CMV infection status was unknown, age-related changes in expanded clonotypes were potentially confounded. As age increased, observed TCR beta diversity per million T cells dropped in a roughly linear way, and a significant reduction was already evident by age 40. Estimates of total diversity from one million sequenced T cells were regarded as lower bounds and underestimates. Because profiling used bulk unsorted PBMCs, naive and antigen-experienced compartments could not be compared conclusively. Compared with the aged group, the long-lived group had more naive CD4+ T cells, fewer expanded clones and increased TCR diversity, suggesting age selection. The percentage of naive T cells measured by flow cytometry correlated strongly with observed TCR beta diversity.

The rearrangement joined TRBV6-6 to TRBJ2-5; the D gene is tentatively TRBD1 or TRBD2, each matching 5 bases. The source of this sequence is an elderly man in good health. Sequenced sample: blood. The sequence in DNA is TGTGCCAGCAGGTCCCCCGGGACGGCCCAAGAGACCCAGTACTTC. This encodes CASRSPGTAQETQYF.